The source of this T cell receptor (beta chain) is a study of neoadjuvant nivolumab and ipilimumab in lung cancer. The study, taken as a whole, reports: Only two of four nivolumab-treated tumors gained richness and clonality by surgery. Resected tumors had greater TCR richness and clonality than uninvolved lung. Higher pretherapy blood TCR richness went with higher resected-tumor richness.

Using immunoSEQ multiplex PCR, the repertoire was profiled, and TCRdb retains in-frame clones only, with some absent. The data hold fewer than 40,000 clones, with roughly nine tenths observed a single time. This clone came up once. Its antigen is unidentified. CDR1 and CDR2 (germline): SGHTA, FQGNSA. The CDR3 loop spans 14 amino acids. The V and J ends lost 5 bases and 1 base respectively, with 8 bases between them. V and J are TRBV7-2 and TRBJ2-2; D call uncertain. This receptor was identified in an adult with non-small cell lung cancer. The specimen comprised peripheral blood, sampled before neoadjuvant nivolumab, alone or with ipilimumab. CDR3 bases: TGTGCCAGCAGCCCATACAAGAACACCGGGGAGCTGTTTTTT. Translating gives CASSPYKNTGELFF. Drawing the rest from reference TRBV7-2 and TRBJ2-2, the complete variable domain is GAGVSQSPSNKVTEKGKDVELRCDPISGHTALYWYRQSLGQGLEFLIYFQGNSAPDKSGLPSDRFSAERTGGSVSTLTIQRTQQEDSAVYLCASSPYKNTGELFFGEGSRLTVL.